The 26 T cell receptor beta chains listed next were all sequenced from one sample in a study of T-cell reconstitution after alpha-beta-depleted transplantation in children. During its preparation, the TCRbeta library received unique molecular identifiers. TCRdb recomputed calls from the PCR reads with MiXCR, one row per CDR3 protein. Among roughly 500,000 distinct CDR3 sequences listed, about 11% were seen once. The sequences come from PBMCs, collected before TCRalphabeta/CD19-depleted stem cell transplant. These receptors were collected from a child aged 2-15 years with inherited bone marrow failure, due to receive a stem cell transplant.

This clonotype was seen ten or more times. CDR3 sequence (DNA): TGTGCCAGCAGTTACCCGGCGACAGGGTTTCAGCCCCAGCATTTT. This codes for CASSYPATGFQPQHF. The genes are TRBV6-2 or TRBV6-3 and TRBJ1-5; 7 nucleotides line up with TRBD1. Germline V gene data show CDR1 as MNHEY and CDR2 as SVGEGT. The V and J ends lost 2 bases and 6 bases, in that order; junction bases with no gene match: 7. The CDR3 contains 15 residues.

The sample holds many counts of this clonotype. The chain combines TRBV12-3 or TRBV12-4 with TRBJ2-3; D tentatively reads TRBD1 or TRBD2 (5 bases each). The CDR3 is made up of 15 amino acids. The V end was cut by 1 base, the J end by 1 base, with 9 bases between. The CDR3 bases are TGTGCCAGCAGTTTAGTAATGGGGGGCACAGATACGCAGTATTTT. Translation gives CASSLVMGGTDTQYF.

This clonotype was found once. A junction end diverges from the germline sequence, so it may reflect a read error. The gene calls are TRBV2 and TRBJ2-3, with 12 bases aligning to TRBD2. Per the germline V gene, CDR1 is SNHLY and CDR2 is FYNNEI. This CDR3 is built from 17 residues. CDR3 in DNA: TGTGCCAGCAGTGGGGGGGGACTAGCGGGCTACACAGATACGCGGTATTTT. Translation: CASSGGGLAGYTDTRYF.

This clonotype showed up many times. The chain couples TRBV12-3 or TRBV12-4 to TRBJ2-7; D is ambiguous. Trimming removed 7 bases from V and 3 bases from J, with 16 bases in between. The CDR3 runs to 14 residues. This CDR3 is CASKPQRLGYEQYF. The CDR3 nucleotides read TGTGCCAGCAAGCCCCAACGCTTGGGCTACGAGCAGTACTTC.

The rearrangement links TRBV21-1 to TRBJ2-7; the table's D call of TRBD2 was not tested on the DNA. TRBV21-1 is a pseudogene locus. This CDR3 contains 16 residues. The CDR3 sequence is CASSNGLAGASYEQYF. The CDR3 coding sequence is TGTGCCAGCAGCAACGGACTAGCGGGAGCTTCCTACGAGCAGTACTTC.

The chain carries TRBV4-3 and TRBJ2-4, with TRBD1 identical over 9 bases. Germline lookup yields CDR1 LGHNA and CDR2 YSLEER. The CDR3 has 16 amino acids. After removal of 5 bases from V and 3 bases from J, the junction contained 8 bases not matched to a gene. CDR3 bases: TGCGCCAGCAGCTCCGGGACAGGGTTGTTCAAAAACATTCAGTACTTC. This sequence encodes CASSSGTGLFKNIQYF.

The chain joins TRBV18 to TRBJ2-2, with D possibly matching TRBD1 (6 bases). V was cut by 6 bases and J by 1 base, with 12 bases left in between. The germline gives CDR1 KGHSH, CDR2 LQKENI. The CDR3 extends over 15 amino acids. CDR3 nucleotides: TGTGCCAGCTCCCTCGCGACAGGGAACACCGGGGAGCTGTTTTTT. Protein product: CASSLATGNTGELFF.

The chain carries TRBV5-1 and TRBJ2-1; 11 positions match TRBD2. Germline CDR1 SGHRS, CDR2 YFSETQ. The CDR3 is 16 residues long. Losses at the gene ends were 4 bases for V and 5 bases for J; bases not matched to a gene: 8. The CDR3 reads CASSPRGLADNNEQFF. As DNA, the CDR3 is TGCGCCAGCAGCCCAAGGGGACTAGCGGACAACAATGAGCAGTTCTTC.

This clonotype was found many times. The chain has TRBV11-2 and TRBJ2-3, with TRBD2 matching over 11 bases. Germline V gives CDR1 SGHAT, CDR2 FQNNGV. J was trimmed by 5 bases and V by 4 bases; bases with no gene match: 14. The CDR3 extends over 18 amino acids. CDR3 nucleotides: TGTGCCAGCAGCTACCGCCTCCGACTAGCGGGGCCGATAGATACGCAGTATTTT. Encoded protein: CASSYRLRLAGPIDTQYF.

V usage is TRBV4-3 and J usage is TRBJ2-1; weak D call: TRBD1 (6 bases). Germline-derived CDR1 and CDR2 are LGHNA and YSLEER. V lost 0 bases to trimming and J lost 3 bases, with 15 bases between them. This CDR3 is 17 amino acids long. The DNA of the CDR3 is TGCGCCAGCAGCCAAGAACCTTGGACAGCCAGCTACAATGAGCAGTTCTTC. Translation gives CASSQEPWTASYNEQFF.

This chain connects TRBV3-1 to TRBJ2-7; no reliable D call. Germline V gene lookup returns CDR1 LGHDT and CDR2 YNNKEL (reference sequence). The V end lost 3 bases, the J end lost 0 bases, and 12 bases lay between the germline ends. The CDR3 is 15 residues long. The CDR3, as DNA: TGTGCCAGCAGCCATTGTAGGACGATCTCCTACGAGCAGTACTTC. Encoded protein: CASSHCRTISYEQYF.

The chain has TRBV24-1 and TRBJ1-5, with D unclear. This CDR3 region has 14 residues. CDR1 and CDR2 (germline): KGHDR, SFDVKD. Trimming removed 1 base at V and 5 bases at J, with 8 bases between. The CDR3 region is CATSDLSGDQPQHF. CDR3 coding DNA: TGTGCCACCAGTGATTTAAGTGGGGATCAGCCCCAGCATTTT.

This clonotype was seen a handful of times. The chain joins TRBV2 to TRBJ1-5; no clear D. Germline values: CDR1 SNHLY, CDR2 FYNNEI. Trimming removed 2 bases at V and 3 bases at J, with 11 bases between. The CDR3 consists of 15 residues. CDR3 loop: CASSERHLFNQPQHF. In DNA, the CDR3 is TGTGCCAGCAGTGAAAGACACCTGTTCAATCAGCCCCAGCATTTT.

Ten or more counts support this clonotype. The rearrangement uses TRBV28 and TRBJ2-5; 11 positions match TRBD2. Germline trimming cut 7 bases from V and 2 bases from J; bases unmatched to any gene: 3. The CDR3 has 14 residues. Germline V gene lookup returns CDR1 MDHEN and CDR2 SYDVKM. The CDR3 nucleotides read TGTGCCAGCAAACTAGCGGGAGATCAAGAGACCCAGTACTTC. Translation: CASKLAGDQETQYF.

This clonotype has a count of ten or more. The chain employs TRBV5-8 and TRBJ2-1, with D perhaps TRBD1 (5 bases). This CDR3 contains 13 residues. Germline-derived CDR1 and CDR2 are SGHTS and YDEGEE. Trimming removed 1 base from V and 10 bases from J, with 12 bases in between. CDR3 nucleotide sequence: TGTGCCAGCAGCTTGCCCCCAGGGCAAGAGCAGTTCTTC. It is translated as CASSLPPGQEQFF.

The chain carries TRBV20-1 and TRBJ2-7; D is unclear. The germline V gene has CDR1 DFQATT and CDR2 SNEGSKA (reference sequence). The CDR3 totals 15 residues. V was pared by 6 bases and J by 1 base, with 19 bases between. The CDR3 nucleotides are TGCAGTGCACCCGTAGTCGGGCAGATATCCTACGAGCAGTACTTC. This encodes CSAPVVGQISYEQYF.

The chain is built from TRBV30 and TRBJ2-5; TRBD1 might be the D (6 bases). CDR1 GTSNPN and CDR2 SVGIG come from the germline V gene (reference sequence). The V end lost 1 base, the J end lost 2 bases, and 11 bases lay between the germline ends. The CDR3 is 14 residues long. The CDR3 DNA is TGTGCCTGGAGTGAGACAGGAACTCAAGAGACCCAGTACTTC. Its protein is CAWSETGTQETQYF.

This clonotype was seen repeatedly, ten times or more. Here the CDR3 reads CASSYSGRVDTQYF. The DNA for the CDR3 is TGTGCCAGCAGTTACAGCGGGAGGGTAGATACGCAGTATTTT. The chain combines TRBV28 with TRBJ2-3, with 10 bases identical to TRBD2. The germline CDR1 and CDR2 sequences are MDHEN and SYDVKM. The CDR3 is 14 residues long. Germline trimming cut 4 bases from V and 5 bases from J; bases unmatched to any gene: 3.

Note on this clonotype: This may arise from a read error, as a much more abundant clone is one base away. The chain combines TRBV29-1 with TRBJ2-5; D perhaps matches TRBD2 (7 bases). Germline CDR1 and CDR2: SQVTM and ANQGSEA. This CDR3 contains 14 residues. The V gene lost 5 bases and the J gene lost 1 base, with 14 bases spanning the gap. Written as DNA, the CDR3 is TGCAGCGTTCGGGGGGCGCGGTGCCAAGAGACCCAGTACTTC. Its protein is CSVRGARCQETQYF.

This clonotype was observed a few times. This sequence joins TRBV20-1 and TRBJ2-1; 10 bases match TRBD2. The CDR3 has 15 residues. Germline V gene sequence: CDR1 DFQATT, CDR2 SNEGSKA (reference sequence). The ends lost 0 bases at V and 4 bases at J; junction bases unmatched: 3. DNA for the CDR3: TGCAGTGCTAGAGAGCGACTAGCGGGTTACAATGAGCAGTTCTTC. Translation: CSARERLAGYNEQFF.

Many counts were recorded for this clonotype. This rearrangement joins TRBV15 to TRBJ1-6, with TRBD1 matching over 10 bases. The CDR3 has 16 amino acids. CDR1 LNHNV and CDR2 YYDKDF come from the germline V gene (reference sequence). Unmatched junction bases numbered 3, after V lost 0 bases and J lost 7 bases. The CDR3 DNA follows: TGTGCCACCAGCAGAGATCTGGGACAGGGGAATTCACCCCTCCACTTT. Its translation is CATSRDLGQGNSPLHF.

Only a few counts were recorded for this clonotype. The V call is TRBV15, the J call TRBJ2-5; D not certain. This CDR3 is built from 13 residues. The ends were cut back, 0 bases at V and 5 bases at J, with 7 bases in the middle. Germline V gene data show CDR1 as LNHNV and CDR2 as YYDKDF (reference sequence). CDR3 in amino acids: CATSRDLGETQYF. CDR3 in DNA: TGTGCCACCAGCAGAGATCTAGGGGAGACCCAGTACTTC.

This clonotype was counted at least ten times. V gene TRBV7-2 combines with J gene TRBJ1-2; D not resolved. The CDR3 has 13 residues. With 0 bases removed from V and 3 bases from J, the gap between germline ends came to 5 bases. The V gene's germline CDR1 is SGHTA and CDR2 FQGNSA. CDR3 nucleotides: TGTGCCAGCAGCTTAGCAGAGTACTATGGCTACACCTTC. Translating gives CASSLAEYYGYTF.

This clonotype was recorded many times. The chain uses TRBV5-1 and TRBJ2-3, with 10 positions matching TRBD1. Germline assignment: CDR1 SGHRS and CDR2 YFSETQ. CDR3 length: 15 amino acids. The junction had 7 bases not matched to a gene; V was cut back by 3 bases and J by 6 bases. The CDR3 coding sequence is TGCGCCAGCAGCTACTGGACAGGGGGGGCGGATACGCAGTATTTT. As protein: CASSYWTGGADTQYF.

Concerning this clonotype itself: Being one base from a much bigger clone, this may be a read error. The rearrangement uses TRBV5-5 and TRBJ2-2; no clear D gene. Trimming left V 6 bases short and J 3 bases short, with 12 bases between. The CDR3 is 14 residues long. Per the germline V gene, CDR1 is SGHKS and CDR2 is YYEKEE (reference sequence). CDR3 nucleotide sequence: TGTGCCAGCAACTCGCCCCCGTACACCGGGGAGCTGTTTTTT. Protein product: CASNSPPYTGELFF.

The chain couples TRBV28 to TRBJ2-7; D is tentatively TRBD1 or TRBD2 (6 bases each). The germline V and J ends were trimmed by 1 base and 7 bases, with 17 bases remaining between them. CDR3 length equals 15 residues. Germline assignment: CDR1 MDHEN and CDR2 SYDVKM. The CDR3 spells CASSLSVGGRGEQYF. The CDR3 DNA follows: TGTGCCAGCAGTTTATCGGTTGGGGGGCGCGGGGAGCAGTACTTC.